Included here is one T cell receptor (beta chain) sequence, with context. The antigen remains unidentified. The sample comes from a study of graft-versus-host responses after intestinal transplantation. Study-wide context: As for transplant type, recipients had multivisceral, liver-intestinal, or isolated intestinal grafts. Each recipient received anti-thymocyte globulin induction, then tacrolimus and steroids for roughly 3 years. Study results and caveats: Detection of GvH clones occurred in recipient marrow, and some had their first appearance in ileum or blood.

The method was immunoSEQ multiplex PCR; TCRdb's version includes in-frame clones alone and lacks a portion of them. The profile shows some 8,500 clones, 92% of them singletons. The origin of this receptor is a human patient who received an intestinal transplant, so some T cells may come from the graft donor. This material consisted of PBMCs, taken around 30 days after intestinal transplant.

The CDR3 is CASSVGGGPNEQYF. The CDR3 DNA is TGTGCCAGCAGCGTAGGCGGGGGCCCCAACGAGCAGTACTTC. The V call is TRBV9, the J call TRBJ2-7; maybe TRBD2 (7 bases). The germline V gene encodes CDR1 SGDLS and CDR2 YYNGEE. The length of the CDR3 is 14 residues. The V end lost 0 bases, the J end lost 5 bases, and 12 bases lay between the germline ends.